This entry features one T cell receptor (beta chain) sequence. The antigen it recognizes is unknown. One base away there is no much larger clone; base qualities are not given. These data belong to a study of T cell repertoires in cytomegalovirus infection (dated by TCRdb to between 2017 and 2020). Notes on the research overall: Alongside well-studied HLA-B-restricted epitopes, the peptide stimulations were aimed at recently identified HLA-C-restricted CMV epitopes, whose presentation resists viral immunomodulation. Donor HLA type was relevant to the analysis, as public TCR beta signatures indicated carriage of CMV infection together with the matching HLA type. Overall study results and their limits: Carriers of CMV infection plus the relevant HLA type were discriminated by the cumulative frequency of public TCR beta family members in the study cohort and in an independent 352-donor cohort. The ex vivo response was dominated by HLA-C-restricted CMV-specific TCR beta clonotypes, which also provided the single most frequent clonotype in two of eight donors.

TCRdb shows the sequencer as Illumina HiSeq 1500. Clones were called with MiXCR by TCRdb after fastp trimmed the public reads at Q25, and only in-frame beta chains were retained. A single entry per CDR3 protein holds the most common genes and DNA from its merged rows. In this sample the table shows roughly 78,000 distinct CDR3 sequences, approximately 40% of which occur a single time. The ten top clones hold about 92% of the sample. Interpreted using the paper, the treatment or condition label stands for: in vitro stimulation with specific CMV peptide epitopes to enrich CMV-specific T cells. The CDR3 measures 12 amino acids from cysteine to phenylalanine. Just the 36-base CDR3 DNA is kept, in frame starting at base 1. The germline V gene (reference sequence) specifies LNHDA as CDR1 and SQIVND as CDR2. Trimming costs V 5 bases and J 2 bases, and their ends lie 7 bases apart.

The sequence was collected from a human donor in good health (CMV status not recorded). Some clones in this sample may be carry-over from other donors' samples. Specimen: CD8+ T cells from cultured PBMCs, collected from culture after CMV antigen stimulation. The sequence links TRBV19 to TRBJ2-7, with the D gene not confidently named. The DNA reads TGTGCCAGTAGTGACGTACCCTACGAGCAGTACTTC. Translated, it reads CASSDVPYEQYF.